The T cell receptor beta chain under discussion was sequenced for a study of monozygotic twins with inflammatory bowel disease. Broader study findings: What may have added variability to patient repertoires is that immunosuppressive treatments differed. Diversity of TCRbeta measured by inverse Simpson was lower in IBD patients than in healthy co-twins.

Germline lookup yields CDR1 SGHRS and CDR2 YFSETQ. The CDR3 consists of 14 residues. Worth noting for this clonotype: Its antigen is still unknown.

There were eight separate reactions per sample in which cDNA was made. TCRdb re-analyzed the 5' RACE reads; it lists each CDR3 protein once, without DNA. The table lists about 330,000 distinct CDR3 sequences. The rearrangement joins TRBV5-1 to TRBJ1-2. The sequencing input was blood. The origin of this receptor is a human donor with ulcerative colitis or Crohn's disease, or a healthy co-twin of an affected twin (not recorded which). The CDR3 reads CASSLGPKANGYTF.